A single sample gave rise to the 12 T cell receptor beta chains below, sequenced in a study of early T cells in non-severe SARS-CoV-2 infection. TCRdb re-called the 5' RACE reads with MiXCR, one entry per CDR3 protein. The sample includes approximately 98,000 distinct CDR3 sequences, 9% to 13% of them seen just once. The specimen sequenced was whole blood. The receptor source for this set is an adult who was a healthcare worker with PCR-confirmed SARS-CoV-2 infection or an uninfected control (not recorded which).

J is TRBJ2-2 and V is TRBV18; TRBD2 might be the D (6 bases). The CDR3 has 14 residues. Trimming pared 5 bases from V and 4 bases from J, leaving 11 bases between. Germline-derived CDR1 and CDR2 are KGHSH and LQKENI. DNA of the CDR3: TGTGCCAGCTCAACGAGGGACTTCACCGGGGAGCTGTTTTTT. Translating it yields CASSTRDFTGELFF.

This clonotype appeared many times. The chain's CDR3 is CSVGIQDINYGYTF. CDR3 coding DNA: TGCAGCGTTGGTATCCAGGACATTAACTATGGCTACACCTTC. This rearrangement joins TRBV29-1 to TRBJ1-2; possible D gene TRBD1, 5 bases. The CDR3 sequence is 14 residues long. Germline V gene lookup returns CDR1 SQVTM and CDR2 ANQGSEA. V lost 4 bases and J lost 1, with 13 bases in between. Drawing the rest from reference TRBV29-1 and TRBJ1-2, the complete variable domain is SAVISQKPSRDICQRGTSLTIQCQVDSQVTMMFWYRQQPGQSLTLIATANQGSEATYESGFVIDKFPISRPNLTFSTLTVSNMSPEDSSIYLCSVGIQDINYGYTFGSGTRLTVV.

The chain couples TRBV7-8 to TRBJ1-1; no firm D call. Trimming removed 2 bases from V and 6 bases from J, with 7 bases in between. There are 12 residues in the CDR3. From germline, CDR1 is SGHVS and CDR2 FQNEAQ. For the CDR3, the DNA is TGTGCCAGCAGCTTAAAGCCACCTGAAGCTTTCTTT. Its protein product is CASSLKPPEAFF.

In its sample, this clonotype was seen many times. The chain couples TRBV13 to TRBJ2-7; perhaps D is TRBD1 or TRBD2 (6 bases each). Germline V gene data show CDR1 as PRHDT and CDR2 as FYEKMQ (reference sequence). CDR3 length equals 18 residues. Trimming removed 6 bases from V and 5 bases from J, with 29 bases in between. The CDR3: CASRPMGGQILDNHEQYF. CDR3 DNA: TGTGCCAGCAGACCCATGGGGGGACAAATCCTGGACAACCACGAGCAGTACTTC.

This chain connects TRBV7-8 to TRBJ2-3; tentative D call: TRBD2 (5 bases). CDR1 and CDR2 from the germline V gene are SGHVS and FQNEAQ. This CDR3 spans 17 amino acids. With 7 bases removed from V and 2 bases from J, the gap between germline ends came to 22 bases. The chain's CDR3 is CASTELATRTPTDTQYF. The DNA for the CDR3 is TGTGCCAGCACCGAATTAGCAACAAGGACTCCCACAGATACGCAGTATTTT.

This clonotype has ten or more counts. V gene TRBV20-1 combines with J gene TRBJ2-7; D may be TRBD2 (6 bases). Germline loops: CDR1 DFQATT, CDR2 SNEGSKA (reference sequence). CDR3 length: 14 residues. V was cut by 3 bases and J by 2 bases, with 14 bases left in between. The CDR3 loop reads CSASVPGVAYEQYF. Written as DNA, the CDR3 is TGCAGTGCTAGTGTTCCGGGAGTGGCCTACGAGCAGTACTTC.

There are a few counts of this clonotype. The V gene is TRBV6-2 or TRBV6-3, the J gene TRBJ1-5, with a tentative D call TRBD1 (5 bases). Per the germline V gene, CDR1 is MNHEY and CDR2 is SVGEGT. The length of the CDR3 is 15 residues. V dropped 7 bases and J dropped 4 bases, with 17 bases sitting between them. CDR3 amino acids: CASTPEAGRNQPQHF. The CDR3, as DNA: TGTGCCAGCACGCCGGAGGCAGGGAGGAATCAGCCCCAGCATTTT.

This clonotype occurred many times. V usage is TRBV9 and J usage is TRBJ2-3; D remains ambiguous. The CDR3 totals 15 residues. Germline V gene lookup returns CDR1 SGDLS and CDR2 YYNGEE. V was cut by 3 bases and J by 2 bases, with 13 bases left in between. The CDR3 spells CASSAPNALTDTQYF. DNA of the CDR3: TGTGCCAGCAGCGCCCCAAACGCCCTCACAGATACGCAGTATTTT.

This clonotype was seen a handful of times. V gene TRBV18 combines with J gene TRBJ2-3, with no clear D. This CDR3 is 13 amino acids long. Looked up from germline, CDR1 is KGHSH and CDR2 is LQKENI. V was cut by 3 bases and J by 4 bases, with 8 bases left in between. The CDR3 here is CASSPDEADTQYF. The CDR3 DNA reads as TGTGCCAGCTCACCGGATGAGGCAGATACGCAGTATTTT.

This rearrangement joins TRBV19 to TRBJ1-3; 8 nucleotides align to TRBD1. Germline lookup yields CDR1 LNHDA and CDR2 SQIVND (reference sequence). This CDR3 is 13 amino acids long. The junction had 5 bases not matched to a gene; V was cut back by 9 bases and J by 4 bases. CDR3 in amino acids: CASNRGSGNTIYF. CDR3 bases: TGTGCCAGCAACAGGGGGTCCGGAAACACCATATATTTT.

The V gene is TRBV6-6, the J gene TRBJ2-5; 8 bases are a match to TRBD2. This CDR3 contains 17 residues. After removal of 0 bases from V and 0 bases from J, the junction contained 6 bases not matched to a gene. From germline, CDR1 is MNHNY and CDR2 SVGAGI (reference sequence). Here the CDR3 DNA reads TGTGCCAGCAGTTACTCGATCCCTAGCGGGTACCAAGAGACCCAGTACTTC. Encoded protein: CASSYSIPSGYQETQYF.

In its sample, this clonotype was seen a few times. CDR3 DNA: TGTGCCAGCAGCCCGACCGCCTGGGCGGGAGTTACCTACAATGAGCAGTTCTTC. Translation gives CASSPTAWAGVTYNEQFF. The gene calls are TRBV11-3 and TRBJ2-1; 7 bases are a match to TRBD2. V lost 5 bases, J lost 2 bases, and 15 bases stayed unmatched. CDR3 length: 18 residues. Germline V gene data show CDR1 as SGHNT and CDR2 as YENEEA.